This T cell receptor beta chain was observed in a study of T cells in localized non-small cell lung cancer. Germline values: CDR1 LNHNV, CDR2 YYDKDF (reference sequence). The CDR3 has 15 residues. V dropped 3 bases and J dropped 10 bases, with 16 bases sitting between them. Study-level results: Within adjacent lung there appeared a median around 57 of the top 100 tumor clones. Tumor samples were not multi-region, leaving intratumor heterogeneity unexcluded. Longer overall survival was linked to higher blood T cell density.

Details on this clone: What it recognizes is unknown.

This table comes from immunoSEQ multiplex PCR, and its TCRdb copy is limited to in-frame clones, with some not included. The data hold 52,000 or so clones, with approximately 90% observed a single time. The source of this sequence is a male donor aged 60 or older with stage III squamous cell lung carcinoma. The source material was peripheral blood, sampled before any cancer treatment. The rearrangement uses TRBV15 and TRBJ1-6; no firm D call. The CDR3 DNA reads TGTGCCACCAGCAGGGAGCTAGTGGGAGGGTCACCCCTCCACTTT. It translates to CATSRELVGGSPLHF.